The entry that follows covers one T cell receptor beta chain sequence. The V end was cut by 0 bases, the J end by 3 bases, with 14 bases between. Germline CDR1 is MNHNY and CDR2 is SVGAGI (reference sequence). The CDR3 length is 16 residues. This sample was taken from a study of cytomegalovirus exposure and HLA in healthy donors. The PCR made use of 60 Vbeta and 13 Jbeta primers. Clones were sequenced by immunoSEQ multiplex PCR, and TCRdb holds only the in-frame ones, with some missing. Of about 120,000 clones listed, 74% are singletons. Source material: PBMCs. The V and J genes are TRBV6-6 and TRBJ1-1; tentatively, D is TRBD1 (6 bases). This receptor was obtained from a male donor in good health and CMV-seronegative. The CDR3 sequence: CASSYSLQGRDTEAFF. As DNA, the CDR3 is TGTGCCAGCAGTTACTCGTTGCAGGGGAGGGACACTGAAGCTTTCTTT.